One sample yielded the 17 T cell receptor beta chains listed below, sequenced in a study of blood T cell repertoires in COVID-19. TCRdb keeps only in-frame clones here, not all; method: immunoSEQ multiplex PCR. In the table there are 65,000 to 70,000 clones, roughly 85% of which are singletons. Sequenced material: peripheral blood. These receptors were taken from a woman of 80 years or more with acute or convalescent COVID-19.

The chain is built from TRBV19 and TRBJ2-7; possible D gene TRBD2, 6 bases. The CDR3 has 16 residues. The germline CDR1 and CDR2 sequences are LNHDA and SQIVND (reference sequence). The V gene lost 1 base and the J gene lost 2 bases, with 15 bases spanning the gap. The CDR3 loop is CASSIGGGEPTYEQYF. The DNA for the CDR3 is TGTGCCAGTAGTATAGGCGGCGGGGAACCAACCTACGAGCAGTACTTC. Combining the CDR3 with reference TRBV19 and TRBJ2-7 gives the whole variable domain DGGITQSPKYLFRKEGQNVTLSCEQNLNHDAMYWYRQDPGQGLRLIYYSQIVNDFQKGDIAEGYSVSREKKESFPLTVTSAQKNPTAFYLCASSIGGGEPTYEQYFGPGTRLTVT.

This clone was observed many times. V usage is TRBV6-5 and J usage is TRBJ1-2, with 7 bases lining up with TRBD1. Losses at the gene ends were 4 bases for V and 8 bases for J; bases not matched to a gene: 7. There are 13 residues in the CDR3. The germline V gene has CDR1 MNHEY and CDR2 SVGAGI. The CDR3 loop reads CASSSLDRPGYTF. The DNA of the CDR3 is TGTGCCAGCAGTTCTCTGGACAGGCCGGGCTACACCTTC.

The gene calls are TRBV4-3 and TRBJ1-2; 10 nucleotides match TRBD1. Germline trimming cut 4 bases from V and 6 bases from J; bases unmatched to any gene: 8. The CDR3 runs to 15 residues. The germline gives CDR1 LGHNA, CDR2 YSLEER. CDR3 sequence reads: CASSLKTGGADGYTF. The CDR3 DNA is TGCGCCAGCAGCCTCAAGACAGGGGGCGCGGATGGCTACACCTTC.

This clone was detected once. The chain couples TRBV21-1 to TRBJ2-7; TRBD1, as called in the table, went unchecked against the DNA. TRBV21-1 is a recognized pseudogene. The CDR3 extends over 13 amino acids. CDR3 amino acids: CASTGQNAYEQYF. The CDR3 DNA sequence: TGTGCCAGCACGGGACAGAACGCCTACGAGCAGTACTTC.

This clone came up a few times. This chain joins TRBV6-5 and TRBJ2-1; 8 bases map to TRBD2. The germline V gene has CDR1 MNHEY and CDR2 SVGAGI. The CDR3 consists of 16 residues. V was clipped by 4 bases and J by 3 bases; unmatched bases: 8. The CDR3 loop reads CASSSLLAVNYNEQFF. In DNA form, the CDR3 reads TGTGCCAGCAGTTCTCTACTAGCGGTTAACTACAATGAGCAGTTCTTC.

J is TRBJ1-2 and V is TRBV27; D uncertain. The V gene's germline CDR1 is MNHEY and CDR2 SMNVEV (reference sequence). Trimming removed 11 bases at V and 8 bases at J, with 27 bases between. CDR3 length equals 15 residues. The CDR3 nucleotides read TGTGCCCGATTTGAAAAAGACTCTTCCGTCGGAGGCTACACCTTC. The encoded protein is CARFEKDSSVGGYTF.

The chain uses TRBV27 and TRBJ2-3; 13 bases fit TRBD2. The CDR3 is made up of 16 amino acids. J gave up 4 bases and V 4 bases, and 5 bases lay outside the gene matches. CDR1 and CDR2 from the germline V gene are MNHEY and SMNVEV (reference sequence). The CDR3 DNA follows: TGTGCCAGCAGTTCACGGACTAGCGGGGGCGCAGATACGCAGTATTTT. Translation gives CASSSRTSGGADTQYF.

The rearrangement uses TRBV24-1 and TRBJ2-7; D may be TRBD2 (6 bases). Trimming took 0 bases from V and 0 from J, leaving 14 bases between them. CDR1 and CDR2 (germline): KGHDR, SFDVKD. This CDR3 contains 17 residues. The DNA of the CDR3 is TGTGCCACCAGTGATTTGCGGCGCGGGAACTCCTCCTACGAGCAGTACTTC. Protein: CATSDLRRGNSSYEQYF.

The V gene is TRBV28, the J gene TRBJ1-6; D is possibly TRBD1 (6 bases). The CDR3 length is 16 residues. Germline V gene data show CDR1 as MDHEN and CDR2 as SYDVKM. Trimming stripped 6 bases from V and 12 bases from J, with 24 bases between. CDR3 region: CASSPPTTGVQRPLHF. The CDR3 DNA is TGTGCCAGCAGCCCGCCCACGACAGGCGTGCAGAGACCCCTCCACTTT. The whole variable domain, remainder taken from reference TRBV28 and TRBJ1-6, is DVKVTQSSRYLVKRTGEKVFLECVQDMDHENMFWYRQDPGLGLRLIYFSYDVKMKEKGDIPEGYSVSREKKERFSLILESASTNQTSMYLCASSPPTTGVQRPLHFGNGTRLTVT.

This chain uses TRBV30 with TRBJ2-7; D gene uncertain. There are 12 residues in the CDR3. V was clipped by 2 bases and J by 0 bases, with 5 bases between them. Per the germline V gene, CDR1 is GTSNPN and CDR2 is SVGIG (reference sequence). The CDR3 region is CAWSISSYEQYF. The CDR3 region has the DNA TGTGCCTGGAGTATCAGCTCCTACGAGCAGTACTTC.

This chain links TRBV18 with TRBJ1-3, with D unresolved. This CDR3 region has 14 residues. Germline lookup yields CDR1 KGHSH and CDR2 LQKENI. V was trimmed by 4 bases and J by 3 bases, leaving 10 bases between them. This chain's CDR3 is CASSLQLDGNTIYF. The CDR3 coding sequence is TGTGCCAGCTCACTACAGTTGGATGGAAACACCATATATTTT.

This clone appeared a few times. The chain couples TRBV19 to TRBJ1-5; 7 bases fit TRBD1. Germline assignment: CDR1 LNHDA and CDR2 SQIVND (reference sequence). The CDR3 contains 14 residues. The ends lost 8 bases at V and 0 bases at J; junction bases unmatched: 4. The CDR3 region is CASGDSYSNQPQHF. CDR3 sequence (DNA): TGTGCCAGTGGGGACAGTTATAGCAATCAGCCCCAGCATTTT. The full variable domain, in which reference TRBV19 and TRBJ1-5 provide the parts outside the CDR3, is DGGITQSPKYLFRKEGQNVTLSCEQNLNHDAMYWYRQDPGQGLRLIYYSQIVNDFQKGDIAEGYSVSREKKESFPLTVTSAQKNPTAFYLCASGDSYSNQPQHFGDGTRLSIL.

The chain has TRBV6-6 and TRBJ1-1; no clear D gene. Germline CDR1 reads MNHNY; CDR2 reads SVGAGI (reference sequence). V dropped 2 bases and J dropped 4 bases, with 11 bases sitting between them. CDR3 size: 14 residues. In DNA form, the CDR3 reads TGTGCCAGCAGTTACCCGAACGAGGGCACTGAAGCTTTCTTT. This gives the protein CASSYPNEGTEAFF.

The V call is TRBV13, the J call TRBJ2-7; D unresolved. Between the trimmed V and J ends, which lost 3 bases and 4 bases, there was a span of 13 bases. Per the germline V gene, CDR1 is PRHDT and CDR2 is FYEKMQ (reference sequence). The CDR3 totals 14 residues. CDR3 coding DNA: TGTGCCAGCAGCTTTTCCAGTGTCCCTTACGAGCAGTACTTC. It encodes CASSFSSVPYEQYF.

The gene calls are TRBV12-3 or TRBV12-4 and TRBJ2-7, with TRBD1 matching over 7 bases. The CDR3 is 13 amino acids. The V and J ends lost 5 bases and 3 bases, in that order; junction bases with no gene match: 4. CDR3 DNA: TGTGCCAGCAGTCCTAGGACAGGCTACGAGCAGTACTTC. It yields the protein CASSPRTGYEQYF.

Here the CDR3 reads CASSLFSGTSGKNEQFF. The CDR3 region has the DNA TGTGCCAGCAGCTTATTTTCCGGGACTAGCGGGAAGAATGAGCAGTTCTTC. The gene calls are TRBV7-2 and TRBJ2-1; 13 bases agree with TRBD2. Germline CDR1 reads SGHTA; CDR2 reads FQGNSA. This CDR3 spans 17 amino acids. Trimming cost V 2 bases and J 7 bases; bases outside gene matches: 8.

This sequence joins TRBV28 and TRBJ1-1; TRBD1 matches at 7 bases. CDR1 and CDR2 (germline): MDHEN, SYDVKM. The length of the CDR3 is 11 residues. After removal of 8 bases from V and 3 bases from J, the junction contained 0 bases not matched to a gene. The CDR3 DNA reads as TGTGCCAGCGACAGGGACACTGAAGCTTTCTTT. It specifies CASDRDTEAFF.